This is a list of T cell receptor beta chains from one sample in a study of cytotoxic CD8 clonotypes in ibrutinib-treated CLL. Only in-frame clones appear in the TCRdb table, and some are missing; sequencing was by immunoSEQ multiplex PCR. The sample includes approximately 350,000 clones, over 55% of them seen just once. Source: PBMCs, taken after 36 months of ibrutinib treatment. The receptors come from a human donor with chronic lymphocytic leukemia. Both conserved end residues are part of each CDR3. The D gene is left open where the match is weak. A row's size may be missing; if present it is once, few, many or a size class.

>TRBJ1-2|TRBV5-1|NA|TRBD1
CASSFETGSYGYTF
TGCGCCAGCAGCTTTGAGACAGGGAGCTATGGCTACACCTTC
>TRBJ2-2|TRBV10-3|NA|TRBD2
CATGGFGNTGELFF
TGTGCCACGGGGGGTTTTGGGAACACCGGGGAGCTGTTTTTT
>TRBJ2-7|TRBV29-1|NA|NA
CSVGRVYEQYF
TGCAGCGTTGGCAGGGTCTACGAGCAGTACTTC
>TRBJ2-7|TRBV5-1|few|TRBD1
CASSLAGQIAYEQYF
TGCGCCAGCAGCTTGGCGGGACAGATCGCCTACGAGCAGTACTTC
>TRBJ2-7|TRBV4-1|NA|TRBD1
CASSQAYRGRGEQYF
TGCGCCAGCAGCCAAGCCTACAGGGGGCGCGGGGAGCAGTACTTC
>TRBJ1-5|TRBV9|few|TRBD1
CASSVGDRENQPQHF
TGTGCCAGCAGCGTAGGGGACAGGGAAAATCAGCCCCAGCATTTT
>TRBJ1-2|TRBV29-1|NA|TRBD1
CSAEAGTGEGYTF
TGCAGCGCTGAGGCAGGGACAGGGGAAGGCTACACCTTC
>TRBJ2-7|TRBV7-9|once|NA
CASDLAGRSVEQYF
TGTGCCTCCGACCTGGCAGGCCGTTCGGTCGAGCAGTACTTC
>TRBJ2-7|TRBV6-6|NA|TRBD1
CASSPTLRDSSYEQYF
TGTGCCAGCAGTCCCACCCTCCGGGACAGCTCCTACGAGCAGTACTTC
>TRBJ2-7|TRBV28|once|TRBD1
CASSLVTGGYEQYF
TGTGCCAGCAGTTTAGTCACAGGGGGTTACGAGCAGTACTTC
>TRBJ2-7|TRBV28|few|TRBD1
CASTLGGEIYEQYF
TGTGCCAGTACCCTAGGGGGCGAGATCTACGAGCAGTACTTC
>TRBJ2-7|TRBV20-1|once|NA
CSATIPYEQYF
TGCAGTGCTACTATCCCCTACGAGCAGTACTTC
>TRBJ2-7|TRBV6-5|NA|NA
CASSPRGGYEQYF
TGTGCCAGCAGCCCTCGTGGAGGGTACGAGCAGTACTTC
>TRBJ1-1|TRBV6-6|NA|NA
CASSQSNPGMNTEAFF
TGTGCCAGCAGTCAAAGCAACCCCGGCATGAACACTGAAGCTTTCTTT
>TRBJ2-7|TRBV10-3|NA|TRBD2
CAITSGRGSYEQYF
TGTGCCATCACTAGCGGGAGAGGGTCCTACGAGCAGTACTTC
>TRBJ2-7|TRBV6-5|NA|NA
CASSYSSPRSYEQYF
TGTGCCAGCAGTTACTCATCCCCAAGGTCCTACGAGCAGTACTTC
>TRBJ1-6|TRBV6-1|NA|NA
CASSATRDTWNSPLHF
TGTGCCAGCAGTGCCACCCGGGACACGTGGAATTCACCCCTCCACTTT
>TRBJ2-7|TRBV7-2|NA|NA
CASSFDSSSYEQYF
TGTGCCAGCAGCTTTGACAGCAGCTCCTACGAGCAGTACTTC
>TRBJ2-2|TRBV2|NA|NA
CASRKWAGELFF
TGTGCCAGCAGGAAGTGGGCTGGGGAGCTGTTTTTT
>TRBJ2-7|TRBV5-1|NA|NA
CASSLIASAYEQYF
TGCGCCAGCAGCTTGATCGCCAGTGCCTACGAGCAGTACTTC
>TRBJ2-5|TRBV15|once|TRBD1
CATSRERASGTGQLETQYF
TGTGCCACCAGCAGAGAGAGGGCCTCCGGGACAGGCCAGTTAGAGACCCAGTACTTC
>TRBJ1-1|TRBV6-5|NA|NA
CASRTVEAFF
TGTGCCAGCAGGACAGTTGAAGCTTTCTTT
>TRBJ2-7|TRBV28|few|TRBD2
CASRRTSGTTYEQYF
TGTGCCAGTCGTCGGACTAGCGGGACAACCTACGAGCAGTACTTC
>TRBJ1-2|TRBV5-5|NA|TRBD1
CASSLEGTGIYGYTF
TGTGCCAGCAGCTTGGAGGGGACAGGGATCTATGGCTACACCTTC
>TRBJ1-1|TRBV19|NA|NA
CASSFGRMNTEAFF
TGTGCCAGTAGTTTCGGACGGATGAACACTGAAGCTTTCTTT
>TRBJ2-1|TRBV4-3|NA|NA
CASSQGEAGNEQFF
TGCGCCAGCAGCCAAGGCGAGGCGGGCAATGAGCAGTTCTTC